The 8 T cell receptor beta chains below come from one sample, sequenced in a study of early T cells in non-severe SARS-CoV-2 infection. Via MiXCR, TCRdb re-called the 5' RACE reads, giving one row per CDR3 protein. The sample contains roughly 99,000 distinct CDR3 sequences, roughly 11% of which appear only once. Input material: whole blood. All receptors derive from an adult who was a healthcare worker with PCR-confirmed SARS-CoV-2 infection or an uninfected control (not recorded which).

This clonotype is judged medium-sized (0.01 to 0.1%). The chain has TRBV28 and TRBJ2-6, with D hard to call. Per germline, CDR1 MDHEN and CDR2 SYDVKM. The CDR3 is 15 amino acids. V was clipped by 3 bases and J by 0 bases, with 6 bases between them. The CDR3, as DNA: TGTGCCAGCAGTTTGGGAAACTCTGGGGCCAACGTCCTGACTTTC. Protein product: CASSLGNSGANVLTF.

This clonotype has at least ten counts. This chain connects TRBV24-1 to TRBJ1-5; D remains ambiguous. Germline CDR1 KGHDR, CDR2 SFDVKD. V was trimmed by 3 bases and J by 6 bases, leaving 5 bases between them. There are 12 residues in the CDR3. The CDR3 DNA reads TGTGCCACCAGTGATACCGCTCAGCCCCAGCATTTT. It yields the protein CATSDTAQPQHF.

In DNA form, the CDR3 reads TGTGCCAGCAGTTACTCCAGGGGTTTAGAGACCCAGTACTTC. Its translation: CASSYSRGLETQYF. The V gene is TRBV27, the J gene TRBJ2-5; TRBD1 is a possible D gene (6 bases). The CDR3 has 14 residues. V lost 4 bases and J lost 4, with 13 bases in between. Germline CDR1 reads MNHEY; CDR2 reads SMNVEV (reference sequence).

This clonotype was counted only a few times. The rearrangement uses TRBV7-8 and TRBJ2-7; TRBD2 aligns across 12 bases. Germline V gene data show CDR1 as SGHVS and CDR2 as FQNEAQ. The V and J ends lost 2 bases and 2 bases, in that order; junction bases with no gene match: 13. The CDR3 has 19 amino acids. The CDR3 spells CASSLKRLAGGPRPYEQYF. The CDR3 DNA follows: TGTGCCAGCAGCTTAAAAAGGCTAGCGGGAGGGCCTCGGCCCTACGAGCAGTACTTC. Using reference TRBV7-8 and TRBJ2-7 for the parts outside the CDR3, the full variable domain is GAGVSQSPRYKVAKRGQDVALRCDPISGHVSLFWYQQALGQGPEFLTYFQNEAQLDKSGLPSDRFFAERPEGSVSTLKIQRTQQEDSAVYLCASSLKRLAGGPRPYEQYFGPGTRLTVT.

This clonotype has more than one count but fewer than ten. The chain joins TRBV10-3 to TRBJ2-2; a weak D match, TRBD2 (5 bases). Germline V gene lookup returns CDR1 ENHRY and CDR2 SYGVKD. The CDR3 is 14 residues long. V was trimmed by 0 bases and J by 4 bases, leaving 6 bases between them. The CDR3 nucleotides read TGTGCCATCAGTGAGTCGGGAGTCACCGGGGAGCTGTTTTTT. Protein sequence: CAISESGVTGELFF.

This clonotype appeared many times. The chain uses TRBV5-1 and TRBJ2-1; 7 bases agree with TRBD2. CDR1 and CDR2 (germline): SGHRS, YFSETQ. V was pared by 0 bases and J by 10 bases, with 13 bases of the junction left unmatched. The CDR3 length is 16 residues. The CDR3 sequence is CASSLVGAGASGEQFF. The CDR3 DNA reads TGCGCCAGCAGCTTGGTTGGCGCGGGAGCATCCGGGGAGCAGTTCTTC.

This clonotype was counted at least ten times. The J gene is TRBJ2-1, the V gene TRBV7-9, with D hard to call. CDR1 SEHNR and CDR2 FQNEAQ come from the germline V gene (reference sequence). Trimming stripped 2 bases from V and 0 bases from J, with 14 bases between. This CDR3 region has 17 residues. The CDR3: CASSLNPFSSSYNEQFF. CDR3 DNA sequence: TGTGCCAGCAGCTTAAACCCCTTTTCGAGCTCCTACAATGAGCAGTTCTTC. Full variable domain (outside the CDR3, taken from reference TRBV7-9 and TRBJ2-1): DTGVSQNPRHKITKRGQNVTFRCDPISEHNRLYWYRQTLGQGPEFLTYFQNEAQLEKSRLLSDRFSAERPKGSFSTLEIQRTEQGDSAMYLCASSLNPFSSSYNEQFFGPGTRLTVL.

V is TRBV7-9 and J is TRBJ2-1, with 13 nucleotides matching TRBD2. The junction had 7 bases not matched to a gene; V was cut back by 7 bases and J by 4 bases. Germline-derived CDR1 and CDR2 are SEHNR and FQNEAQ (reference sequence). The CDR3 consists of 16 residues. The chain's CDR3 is CASTSGTSGVYNEQFF. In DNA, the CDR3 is TGTGCCAGCACCTCAGGGACTAGCGGGGTTTACAATGAGCAGTTCTTC.